Listed below are T cell receptor beta chains from one sample, sequenced in a study of tumor and adjacent non-tumor tissue in lung cancer. TCRdb re-analysed the multiplex PCR reads in MiXCR, keeping a single row per CDR3 protein. The sample yields over 110,000 distinct CDR3 sequences, approximately 64% seen once. The sample comprised lung tumor tissue. These receptors were collected from a man between 60 and 75 years old with small cell lung cancer. Each CDR3 is given without its conserved first and last residue. A D gene is named only where the DNA matches it firmly. The listing skips clone size in some rows; elsewhere it reads once, few, many or a size class.

d_call clone_size j_call v_call cdr3_aa
- many TRBJ2-7 TRBV20-1 SARDRHYEQY
- few TRBJ2-3 TRBV20-1 SAPLDFSTDTQY
- many TRBJ1-1 TRBV11-2 ASSLDRIQVNTEAF
TRBD2 - TRBJ2-1 TRBV20-1 SARSRGVRTSVMDEQF
TRBD2 many TRBJ2-2 TRBV5-4 ASSAGLVPGELF
- many TRBJ1-1 TRBV11-3 ASSFYLGTEAF
- few TRBJ2-7 TRBV6-1 ASSGRKRADYEQY
TRBD2 once TRBJ2-1 TRBV6-5 ANSSLSGRSEGEQF
TRBD1 - TRBJ1-3 TRBV4-1 ASSRRRGQGENTIY
TRBD1 once TRBJ2-3 TRBV4-2 ASSQPPGTGNTDTQY
- - TRBJ2-1 TRBV11-3 ASNWISYNEQF
TRBD1 - TRBJ2-3 TRBV20-1 IAQGAGDTQY
- few TRBJ2-3 TRBV10-3 AISEGRIHVLTQY
TRBD2 - TRBJ2-1 TRBV20-1 NAVSLRRGSDYNEQF
- - TRBJ2-5 TRBV6-6 ASSSQNPQY
- - TRBJ2-1 TRBV11-3 ASNLSRGSNEYF
TRBD1 - TRBJ2-2 TRBV7-9 ASSLRTGRDGELF
- many TRBJ2-2 TRBV11-3 ASSLSWENTGELF
- - TRBJ1-1 TRBV14 ASSPINWGTEAF
- few TRBJ1-5 TRBV20-1 SASRGSNQPQH
- - TRBJ2-3 TRBV29-1 SAGDSITNTDTQF
- - TRBJ1-1 TRBV20-1 SAISPDRDTEAF
TRBD1 - TRBJ1-2 TRBV4-1 ISSPSGTGFSYGYT
TRBD2 - TRBJ2-7 TRBV5-4 ASSSYTSGRSEQY
- - TRBJ1-4 TRBV28 ASSSTGGFNEKLF
- - TRBJ1-1 TRBV20-1 SAYRGPGTETF
- few TRBJ1-2 TRBV7-3 ASSPGRGNYGYT
- once TRBJ2-1 TRBV20-1 SARGQLDELF
- - TRBJ2-2 TRBV20-1 SAGDTVNTGELF
TRBD1 - TRBJ2-1 TRBV2 VSKMTGVWNEQF
- few TRBJ2-1 TRBV20-1 SASMTSGRGEQF
- - TRBJ2-3 TRBV6-5 ASSYGLNTDTQY
- - TRBJ2-3 TRBV6-1 ASSEAYAQY
TRBD2 few TRBJ2-1 TRBV4-1 ASSPTSGRASYNEQF
- - TRBJ2-1 TRBV11-1 TNSSAPESQPNEQF
- many TRBJ1-2 TRBV20-1 SARSGLPGGYT
- - TRBJ1-1 TRBV29-1 SVVGGGGIEAI
TRBD1 few TRBJ1-5 TRBV20-1 SAGDRALNQPQH
TRBD2 - TRBJ2-3 TRBV6-6 ASKLAGESTSTDTQY
- - TRBJ2-5 TRBV12-3/TRBV12-4 ASSSLRGGETQY
- - TRBJ2-1 TRBV11-2 AIRLVGLTLNEQF
- - TRBJ2-3 TRBV4-1 ASRVEGVSDTQY
- - TRBJ1-2 TRBV10-3 VISGKSGRLSYGYT
- - TRBJ2-5 TRBV6-2/TRBV6-3 ASSPLPRETQC
TRBD1 many TRBJ1-4 TRBV29-1 SVESNRGEKLF
- - TRBJ2-5 TRBV20-1 SARPPPAPETQY
- - TRBJ2-7 TRBV11-1 ANSRTDGSYEQY
- - TRBJ2-4 TRBV6-6 ASSTPALVAKSIQY
- - TRBJ1-1 TRBV29-1 SVVKGVNAEAF
- many TRBJ2-1 TRBV6-2/TRBV6-3 ASSRPRAVRV
- - TRBJ2-3 TRBV11-2 VSSLAGEADTQY